This T cell receptor beta chain was captured in a study of PD-L1 blockade in urothelial cancer. Study overall: Between 0 and 3 chemotherapy regimens preceded treatment for each patient. Treatment start was followed by blood analysis at 3 weeks (second dose) and again at 6 weeks. Study outcomes and limitations: Pretreatment blood TCR clonality under the median forecast improved survival.

Sample time point: pretreatment peripheral blood. Produced via immunoSEQ multiplex PCR; TCRdb's table is partial and in-frame only. This table holds 45,000 or so clones, roughly 90% found once. CDR3 size: 15 residues. Germline CDR1 and CDR2: MNHNS and SASEGT. Trimming cost V 4 bases and J 2 bases, with 12 bases left between them. On this clone itself: Its cognate antigen is unknown.

The sequence derives from a donor at least 40 years old with urothelial cancer. The rearrangement links TRBV6-1 to TRBJ2-1; D may be TRBD2 (5 bases). Sequencing was performed on PBMCs, taken around atezolizumab (anti-PD-L1) treatment. The CDR3 DNA follows: TGTGCCAGCAGTGCTTGGGAGTCAACCTACAATGAGCAGTTCTTC. The encoded protein is CASSAWESTYNEQFF.